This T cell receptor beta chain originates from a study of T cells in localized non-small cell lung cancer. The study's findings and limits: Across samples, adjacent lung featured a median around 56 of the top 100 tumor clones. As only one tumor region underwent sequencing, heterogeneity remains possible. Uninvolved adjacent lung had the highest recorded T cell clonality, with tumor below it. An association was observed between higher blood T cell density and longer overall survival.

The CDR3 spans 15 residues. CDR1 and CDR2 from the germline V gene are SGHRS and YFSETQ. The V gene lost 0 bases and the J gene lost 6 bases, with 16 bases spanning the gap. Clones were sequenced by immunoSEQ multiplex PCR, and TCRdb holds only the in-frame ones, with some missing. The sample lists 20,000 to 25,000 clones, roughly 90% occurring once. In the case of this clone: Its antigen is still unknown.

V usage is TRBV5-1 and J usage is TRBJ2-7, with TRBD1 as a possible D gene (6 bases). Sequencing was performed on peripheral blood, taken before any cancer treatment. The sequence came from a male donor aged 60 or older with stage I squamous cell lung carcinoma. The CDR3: CASSLGQGQIGEQYF. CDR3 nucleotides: TGCGCCAGCAGCTTGGGGCAGGGGCAAATTGGCGAGCAGTACTTC. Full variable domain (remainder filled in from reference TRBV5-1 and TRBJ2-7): KAGVTQTPRYLIKTRGQQVTLSCSPISGHRSVSWYQQTPGQGLQFLFEYFSETQRNKGNFPGRFSGRQFSNSRSEMNVSTLELGDSALYLCASSLGQGQIGEQYFGPGTRLTVT.